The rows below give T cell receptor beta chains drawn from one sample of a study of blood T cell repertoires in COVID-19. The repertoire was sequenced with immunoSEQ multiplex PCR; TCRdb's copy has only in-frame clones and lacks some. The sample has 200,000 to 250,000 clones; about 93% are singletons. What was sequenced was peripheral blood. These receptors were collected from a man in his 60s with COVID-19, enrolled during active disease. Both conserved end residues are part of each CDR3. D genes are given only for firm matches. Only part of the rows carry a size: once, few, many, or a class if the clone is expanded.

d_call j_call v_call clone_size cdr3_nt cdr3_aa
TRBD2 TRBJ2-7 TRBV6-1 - TGTGCCAGCAGTGGAAGGGGCACGGGAGGGGCCTACGAGCAGTACTTC CASSGRGTGGAYEQYF
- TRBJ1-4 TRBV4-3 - TGCGCCAGCAGCCAAGATCAACCGGGGGGGGAAAATGAAAAACTGTTTTTT CASSQDQPGGENEKLFF
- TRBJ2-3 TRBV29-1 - TGCAGCGTTTTAAAGGGGGGCACAGATACGCAGTATTTT CSVLKGGTDTQYF
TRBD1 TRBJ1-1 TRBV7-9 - TGTGCCAGCAGCTATACAGGGGCCGCGGGTGGAGCTTTCTTT CASSYTGAAGGAFF
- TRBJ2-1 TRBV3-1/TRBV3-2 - TGTGCCAGCAGCCAACGGGGTTCTGAGCAGTTCTTC CASSQRGSEQFF
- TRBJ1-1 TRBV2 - TGTGCCAGCAGTGATCAGGGGTTAAGGGCTTTCTTT CASSDQGLRAFF
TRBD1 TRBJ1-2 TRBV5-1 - TGCGCCAGCAGGCAAATGACAGGGCAGAGAGGCTACACCTTC CASRQMTGQRGYTF
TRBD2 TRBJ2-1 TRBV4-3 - TGCGCCAGCAGCCGAGCCGGGACTACCCTAAATGAGCAGTTCTTC CASSRAGTTLNEQFF
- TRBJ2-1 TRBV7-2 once TGTGCCAGCAGCTTATCCGGGTGGAAGTTCTTC CASSLSGWKFF
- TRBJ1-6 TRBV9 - TGTGCCAGCAGCGAGCGAAGAAATTCACCCCTCCACTTT CASSERRNSPLHF
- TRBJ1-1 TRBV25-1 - TGTGCCAGTACCCACAGGAATACGAACACTGAAGCTTTCTTT CASTHRNTNTEAFF
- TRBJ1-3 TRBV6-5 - TGTGCCAGCAGTTCCGGTCTCGGAGGCTCTGGAAACACCATATATTTT CASSSGLGGSGNTIYF
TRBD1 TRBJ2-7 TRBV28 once TGTGCCAGCAGTTTGATATACGACAGGGGGCAGGCTAACGAGCAGTACTTC CASSLIYDRGQANEQYF
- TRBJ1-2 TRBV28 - TGTGCCAGCGAGAACTATGGCTACACCTTC CASENYGYTF
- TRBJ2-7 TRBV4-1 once TGCGCCAGCAGCCGAGCGACAGATGACTACGAGCAGTACTTC CASSRATDDYEQYF
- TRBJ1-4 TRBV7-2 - TGTGCCAGCAGCTTAGTATCGGGGGGGACTAATGAAAAACTGTTTTTT CASSLVSGGTNEKLFF
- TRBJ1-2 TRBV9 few TGTGCCAGCAGCGGACGGACAGTTGGTCGCGGCTACACCTTC CASSGRTVGRGYTF
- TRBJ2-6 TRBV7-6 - TGTGCCAGCAGCTACGGGGGATCCGGCGCCAACGTCCTGACTTTC CASSYGGSGANVLTF
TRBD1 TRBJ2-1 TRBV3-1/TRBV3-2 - TGTGCCAGCAGCACCCGGACAGGGGCGTTCGGTGAGCAGTTCTTC CASSTRTGAFGEQFF
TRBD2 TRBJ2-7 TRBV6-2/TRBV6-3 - TGTGCCAGCAGTTCCCCGGGACTAGCAAACCGCGAGCAGTACTTC CASSSPGLANREQYF
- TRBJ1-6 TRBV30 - TGTGCCTGGAGTGTTTGGGGACTTAATAATTCACCCCTCCACTTT CAWSVWGLNNSPLHF
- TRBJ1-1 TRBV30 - TGTGCCCTAAGAGGGGGTAAAGGGAGCACTGAAGCTTTCTTT CALRGGKGSTEAFF
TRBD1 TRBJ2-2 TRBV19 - TGTGCCAGTAGTACCGACAGGGGACCCACCGGGGAGCTGTTTTTT CASSTDRGPTGELFF
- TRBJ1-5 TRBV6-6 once TGTGCCAGCAGTCGAATACAGGGAGGGAACCAGCCCCAGCATTTT CASSRIQGGNQPQHF
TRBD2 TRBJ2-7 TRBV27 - TGTGCCAGCAGTTTATCGTATAGGGCGGGGGGCTCCTACGAGCAGTACTTC CASSLSYRAGGSYEQYF
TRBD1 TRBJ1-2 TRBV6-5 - TGTGCCAGCAGTTCCTTAAACAGGGGGACCTATGGCTACACCTTC CASSSLNRGTYGYTF
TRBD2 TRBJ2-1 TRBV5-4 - TGTGCCGTCACGCGGGCAAGGACTAGCGGGCCAGACAATGAGCAGTTCTTC CAVTRARTSGPDNEQFF
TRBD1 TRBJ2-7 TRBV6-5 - TGTGCCATCCGAGGACAGGGCGGATACGAGCAGTACTTC CAIRGQGGYEQYF
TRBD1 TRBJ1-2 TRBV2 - TGTGCCAGCAGTCCGAGAATTGGGACAGGGGCCAGCTACACCTTC CASSPRIGTGASYTF
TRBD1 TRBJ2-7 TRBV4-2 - TGTGCCAGCAGCCAAGCGGGACAGGGGGCGAGTTACGAGCAGTACTTC CASSQAGQGASYEQYF
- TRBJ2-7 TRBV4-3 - TGCGCCAGCAGCCAAGAATTCAACCTTCAGGTCTACGAGCAGTACTTC CASSQEFNLQVYEQYF
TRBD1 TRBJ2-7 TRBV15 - TGTGCCACCAGCGCCATACAGGACAGGGCTAGGGAGCAGTACTTC CATSAIQDRAREQYF
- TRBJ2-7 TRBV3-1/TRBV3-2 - TGTGCCAGCAGCCAAAGCCTGTACGAGCAGTACTTC CASSQSLYEQYF
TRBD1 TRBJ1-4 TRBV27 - TGTGCCAGCAGTTCCCGGACAGGGGGCATATTTAATGAAAAACTGTTTTTT CASSSRTGGIFNEKLFF
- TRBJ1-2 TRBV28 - TGTGCCAGCACGGCGGGGAGCAATACTAACTATGGCTACACCTTC CASTAGSNTNYGYTF
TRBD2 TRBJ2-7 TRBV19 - TGTGCCAGTAGTATCCTTGGGACTAGCGGGAGCCGCGGGGTCTACGAGCAGTACTTC CASSILGTSGSRGVYEQYF
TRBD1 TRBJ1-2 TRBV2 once TGTGCCAGCAGTCAGACAGGGACCTATGGCTACACCTTC CASSQTGTYGYTF
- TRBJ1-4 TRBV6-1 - TGTGCCAGCAGTGAAAGAGCAACTAATGAAAAACTGTTTTTT CASSERATNEKLFF
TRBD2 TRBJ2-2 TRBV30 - TGTGCCTGTTTAGCGGGGTTGGACACCGGGGAGCTGTTTTTT CACLAGLDTGELFF
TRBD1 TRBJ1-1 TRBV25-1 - TGTGCCAGCAGTGAATATACTGTTCAGGGGGTGGCTGAAGCTTTCTTT CASSEYTVQGVAEAFF
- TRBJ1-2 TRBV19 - TGTGCCAGTAGTTCGTCAGGCAGACCTAACTATGGCTACACCTTC CASSSSGRPNYGYTF
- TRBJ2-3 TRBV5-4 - TGTGCCAGCAGCCCCACCGGGACAACTCTCGGGGATACGCAGTATTTT CASSPTGTTLGDTQYF
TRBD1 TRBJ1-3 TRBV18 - TGTGCCAGCCCGATTAACAGGGGTCTCTCCTCTGGAAACACCATATATTTT CASPINRGLSSGNTIYF
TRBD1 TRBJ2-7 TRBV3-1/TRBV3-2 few TGTGCCAGCAGCCAAGGAGGACAGGGGTACTCCTACGAGCAGTACTTC CASSQGGQGYSYEQYF
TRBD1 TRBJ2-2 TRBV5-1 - TGCGCCAGCAGCCGACAGGGCGAAGGCGGGGAGCTGTTTTTT CASSRQGEGGELFF
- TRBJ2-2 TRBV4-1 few TGCGCCAGCAGCCACCCCCTAGGGGAGCTGTTTTTT CASSHPLGELFF
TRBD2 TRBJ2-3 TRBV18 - TGTGCCAGCTCACTATCTAGCGGGTTATCTAGCACAGATACGCAGTATTTT CASSLSSGLSSTDTQYF
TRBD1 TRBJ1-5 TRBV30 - TGTGCCTGGGAGACAGGGGTAAGGAGCAATCAGCCCCAGCATTTT CAWETGVRSNQPQHF